This T cell receptor beta chain was captured in a study of CD8+CD57+ T cells in acquired aplastic anemia. Whole-study findings and limits: Statistical testing detected no significant gap in CD8+ Simpson's diversity between patients and controls. Patients shared approximately 30 CD8+ CDR3 sequences with controls. CD8+CD57+ cells (from patients) displayed lower diversity than the total CD4+ and CD8+ pools did.

Turning to this clonotype: What it binds is unknown.

Germline loops: CDR1 SGHKS, CDR2 YYEKEE (reference sequence). The V and J ends lost 2 bases and 0 bases, in that order; junction bases with no gene match: 7. CDR3 length: 16 residues. CD8+CD57+ cell expansion, shown by flow cytometry, had occurred in the patients selected for sequencing. CD8+CD57+ effector memory cells were additionally subjected to sequencing for 2 of 12 patients. CDR3 and TCR beta VDJ profiling relied on a genomic DNA template. TCRdb itself ran the reads through MiXCR, one entry per CDR3 protein. Of 15,000 to 20,000 distinct CDR3 sequences in the sample, roughly 37% were seen once. Sequencing used CD8+CD57+ T cells sorted from PBMCs. The subset here: bead-enriched CD8+CD57+ effector memory T cells from SAA patients. This clonotype originated in a human donor with aplastic anemia. The rearrangement joins TRBV5-5 to TRBJ1-2; TRBD1 matches 7 bases. The CDR3 sequence: CASSFGGTEANYGYTF. The CDR3 region has the DNA TGTGCCAGCAGCTTTGGTGGGACAGAGGCTAACTATGGCTACACCTTC.